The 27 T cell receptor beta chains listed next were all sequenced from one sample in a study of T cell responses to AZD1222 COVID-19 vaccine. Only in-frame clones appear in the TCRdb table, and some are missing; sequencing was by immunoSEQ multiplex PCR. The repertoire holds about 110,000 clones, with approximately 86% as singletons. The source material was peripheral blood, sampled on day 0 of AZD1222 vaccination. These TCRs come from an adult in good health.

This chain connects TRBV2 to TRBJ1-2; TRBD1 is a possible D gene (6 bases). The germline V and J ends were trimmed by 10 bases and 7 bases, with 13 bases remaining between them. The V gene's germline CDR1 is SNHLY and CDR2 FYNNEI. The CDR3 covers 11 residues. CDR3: CATTGVSGYTF. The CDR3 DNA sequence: TGTGCCACGACAGGAGTCAGTGGCTACACCTTC.

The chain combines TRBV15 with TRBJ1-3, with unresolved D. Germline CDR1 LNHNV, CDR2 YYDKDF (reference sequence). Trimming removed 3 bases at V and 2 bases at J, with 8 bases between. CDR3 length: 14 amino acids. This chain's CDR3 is CATSREGTGNTIYF. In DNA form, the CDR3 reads TGTGCCACCAGCAGGGAGGGAACTGGAAACACCATATATTTT. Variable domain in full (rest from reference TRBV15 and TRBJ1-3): DAMVIQNPRYQVTQFGKPVTLSCSQTLNHNVMYWYQQKSSQAPKLLFHYYDKDFNNEADTPDNFQSRRPNTSFCFLDIRSPGLGDTAMYLCATSREGTGNTIYFGEGSWLTVV.

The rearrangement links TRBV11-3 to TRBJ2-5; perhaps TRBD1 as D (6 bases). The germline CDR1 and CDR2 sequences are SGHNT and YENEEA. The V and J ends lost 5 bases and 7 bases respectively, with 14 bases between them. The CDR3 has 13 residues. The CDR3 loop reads CASSRDLGGTQYF. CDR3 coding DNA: TGTGCCAGCAGCCGGGACCTAGGGGGGACCCAGTACTTC.

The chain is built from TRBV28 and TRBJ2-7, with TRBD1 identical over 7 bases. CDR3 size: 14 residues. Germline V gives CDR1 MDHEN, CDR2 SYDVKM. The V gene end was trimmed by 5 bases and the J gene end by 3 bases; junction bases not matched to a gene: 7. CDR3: CASSLTGTDYEQYF. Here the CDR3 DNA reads TGTGCCAGCAGTCTTACCGGGACAGACTACGAGCAGTACTTC.

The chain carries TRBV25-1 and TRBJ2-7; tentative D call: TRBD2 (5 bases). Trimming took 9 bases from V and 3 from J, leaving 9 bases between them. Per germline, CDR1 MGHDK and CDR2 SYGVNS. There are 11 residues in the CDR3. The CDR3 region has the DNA TGTGCCAGAAAACGGGACTACGAGCAGTACTTC. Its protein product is CARKRDYEQYF.

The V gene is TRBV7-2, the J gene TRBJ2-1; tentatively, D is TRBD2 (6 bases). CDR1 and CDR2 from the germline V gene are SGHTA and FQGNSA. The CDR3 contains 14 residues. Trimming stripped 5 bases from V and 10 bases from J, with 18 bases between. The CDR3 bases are TGTGCCAGCAGCGCGGGACTTACAGGCGGCGAGCAGTTCTTC. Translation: CASSAGLTGGEQFF. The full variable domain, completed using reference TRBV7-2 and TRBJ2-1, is GAGVSQSPSNKVTEKGKDVELRCDPISGHTALYWYRQSLGQGLEFLIYFQGNSAPDKSGLPSDRFSAERTGGSVSTLTIQRTQQEDSAVYLCASSAGLTGGEQFFGPGTRLTVL.

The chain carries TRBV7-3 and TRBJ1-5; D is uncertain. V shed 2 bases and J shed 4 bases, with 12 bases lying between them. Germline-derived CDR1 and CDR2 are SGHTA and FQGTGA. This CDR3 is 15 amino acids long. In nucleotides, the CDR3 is TGTGCCAGCAGCTTAGTTTTAGGCCGAAATCAGCCCCAGCATTTT. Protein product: CASSLVLGRNQPQHF.

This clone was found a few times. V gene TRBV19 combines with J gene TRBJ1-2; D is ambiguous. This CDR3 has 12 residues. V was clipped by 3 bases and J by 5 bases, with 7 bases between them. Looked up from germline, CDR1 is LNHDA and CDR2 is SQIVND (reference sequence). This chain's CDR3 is CASSISGYGYTF. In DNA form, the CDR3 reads TGTGCCAGTAGTATTTCGGGATATGGCTACACCTTC.

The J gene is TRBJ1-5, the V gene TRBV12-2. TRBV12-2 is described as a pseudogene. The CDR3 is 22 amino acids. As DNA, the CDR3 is TGTGCAAGTCGCTTAGGGATGGGGACCCCCGACTTAACTTTAACATATGATCAGCCCCAGCATTTT. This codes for CASRLGMGTPDLTLTYDQPQHF.

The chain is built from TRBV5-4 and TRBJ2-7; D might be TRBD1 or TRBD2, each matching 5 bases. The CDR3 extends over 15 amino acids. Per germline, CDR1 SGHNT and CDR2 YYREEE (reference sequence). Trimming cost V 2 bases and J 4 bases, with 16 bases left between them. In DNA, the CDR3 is TGTGCCAGCAGCTTTGGGGGTACTATTGGGTACGAGCAGTACTTC. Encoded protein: CASSFGGTIGYEQYF.

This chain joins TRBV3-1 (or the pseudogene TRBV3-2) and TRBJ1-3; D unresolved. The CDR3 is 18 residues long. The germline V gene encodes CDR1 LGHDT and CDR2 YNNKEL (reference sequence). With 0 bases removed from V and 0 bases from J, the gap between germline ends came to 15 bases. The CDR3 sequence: CASSQDGQLGFSGNTIYF. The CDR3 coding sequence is TGTGCCAGCAGCCAAGATGGGCAGCTCGGGTTCTCTGGAAACACCATATATTTT.

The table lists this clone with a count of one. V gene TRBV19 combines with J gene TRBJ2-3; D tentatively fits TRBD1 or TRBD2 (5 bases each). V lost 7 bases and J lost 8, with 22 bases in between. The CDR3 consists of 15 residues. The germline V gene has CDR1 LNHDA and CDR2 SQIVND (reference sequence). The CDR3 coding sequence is TGTGCCAGTATTCATCCAGGGTTCCCTGGGGGTACGCAGTATTTT. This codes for CASIHPGFPGGTQYF.

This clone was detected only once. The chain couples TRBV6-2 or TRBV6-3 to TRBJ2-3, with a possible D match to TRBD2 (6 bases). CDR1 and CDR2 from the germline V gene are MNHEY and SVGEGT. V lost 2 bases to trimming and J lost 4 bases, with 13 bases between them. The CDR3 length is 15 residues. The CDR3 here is CASSYLSGSADTQYF. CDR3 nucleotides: TGTGCCAGCAGTTACCTTAGCGGTTCGGCAGATACGCAGTATTTT.

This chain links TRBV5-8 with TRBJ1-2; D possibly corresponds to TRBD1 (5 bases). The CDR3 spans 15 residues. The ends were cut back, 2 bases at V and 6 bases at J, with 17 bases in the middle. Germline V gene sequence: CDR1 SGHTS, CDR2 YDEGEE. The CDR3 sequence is CASSFQVTGGDGYTF. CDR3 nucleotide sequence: TGTGCCAGCAGCTTCCAAGTCACTGGGGGTGATGGCTACACCTTC.

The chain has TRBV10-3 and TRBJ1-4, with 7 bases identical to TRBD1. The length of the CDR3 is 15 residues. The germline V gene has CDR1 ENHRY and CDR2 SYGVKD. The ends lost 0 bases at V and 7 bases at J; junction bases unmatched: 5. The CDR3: CAISESPGGSEKLFF. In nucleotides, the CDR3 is TGTGCCATCAGTGAGTCCCCAGGGGGAAGTGAAAAACTGTTTTTT.

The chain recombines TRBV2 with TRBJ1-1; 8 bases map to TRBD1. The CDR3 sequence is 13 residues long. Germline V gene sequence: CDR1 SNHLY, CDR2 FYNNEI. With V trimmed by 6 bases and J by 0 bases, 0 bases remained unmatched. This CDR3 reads CASRDRVNTEAFF. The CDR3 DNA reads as TGTGCCAGCAGGGACAGGGTGAACACTGAAGCTTTCTTT.

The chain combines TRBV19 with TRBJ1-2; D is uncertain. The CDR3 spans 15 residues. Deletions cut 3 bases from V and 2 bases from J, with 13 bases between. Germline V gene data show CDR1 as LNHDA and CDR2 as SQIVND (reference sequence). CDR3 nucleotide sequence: TGTGCCAGTAGTATGGAGGGCAGGATAAACTATGGCTACACCTTC. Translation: CASSMEGRINYGYTF.

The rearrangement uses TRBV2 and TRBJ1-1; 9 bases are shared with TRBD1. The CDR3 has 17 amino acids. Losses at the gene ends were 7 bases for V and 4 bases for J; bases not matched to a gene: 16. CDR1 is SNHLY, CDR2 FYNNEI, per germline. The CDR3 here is CASTINPTGGGGTEAFF. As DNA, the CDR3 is TGTGCCAGCACAATCAACCCTACAGGGGGCGGAGGCACTGAAGCTTTCTTT.

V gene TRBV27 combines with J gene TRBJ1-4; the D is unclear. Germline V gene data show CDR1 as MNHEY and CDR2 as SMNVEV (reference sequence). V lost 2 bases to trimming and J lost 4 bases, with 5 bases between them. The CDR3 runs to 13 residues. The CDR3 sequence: CASSLTYNEKLFF. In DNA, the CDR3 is TGTGCCAGCAGTTTAACTTATAATGAAAAACTGTTTTTT.

This CDR3 reads CASSQPGTNNYGYTF. The DNA for the CDR3 is TGTGCCAGCAGCCAACCTGGGACAAATAACTATGGCTACACCTTC. The chain carries TRBV4-2 and TRBJ1-2, with D maybe TRBD1 (6 bases). Germline V gives CDR1 LGHNA, CDR2 YNFKEQ. The CDR3 length is 15 residues. V was pared by 2 bases and J by 1 base, with 11 bases between.

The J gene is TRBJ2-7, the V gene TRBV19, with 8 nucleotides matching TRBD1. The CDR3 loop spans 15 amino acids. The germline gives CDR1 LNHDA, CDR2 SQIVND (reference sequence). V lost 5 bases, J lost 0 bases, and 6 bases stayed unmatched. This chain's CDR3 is CASSPRQGASYEQYF. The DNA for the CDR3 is TGTGCCAGTAGTCCTCGGCAGGGGGCCTCCTACGAGCAGTACTTC.

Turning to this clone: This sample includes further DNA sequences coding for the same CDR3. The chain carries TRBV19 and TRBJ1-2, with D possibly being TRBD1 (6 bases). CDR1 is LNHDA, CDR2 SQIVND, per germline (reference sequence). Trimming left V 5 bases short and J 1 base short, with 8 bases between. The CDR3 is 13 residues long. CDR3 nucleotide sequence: TGTGCCAGTAGTCCGGACAGTAACTATGGCTACACCTTC. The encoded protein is CASSPDSNYGYTF.

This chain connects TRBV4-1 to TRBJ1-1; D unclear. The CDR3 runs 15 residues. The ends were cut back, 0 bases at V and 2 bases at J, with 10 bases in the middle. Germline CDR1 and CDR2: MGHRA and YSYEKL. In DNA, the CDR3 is TGCGCCAGCAGCCAAGACGACGGGGTCAACACTGAAGCTTTCTTT. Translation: CASSQDDGVNTEAFF.

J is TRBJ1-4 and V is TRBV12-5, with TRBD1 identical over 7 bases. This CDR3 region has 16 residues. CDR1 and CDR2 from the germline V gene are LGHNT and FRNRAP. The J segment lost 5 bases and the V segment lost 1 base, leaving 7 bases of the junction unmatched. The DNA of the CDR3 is TGTGCTAGTGGTTTGGGAAGCAGGGGGAGGAATGAAAAACTGTTTTTT. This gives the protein CASGLGSRGRNEKLFF.

Here the CDR3 DNA reads TGTGCCAGCAGCCCGATGGGGGGCGAGCAGTACTTC. It yields the protein CASSPMGGEQYF. This rearrangement joins TRBV13 to TRBJ2-7, with a weak D call TRBD2 (6 bases). This CDR3 has 12 residues. The V gene's germline CDR1 is PRHDT and CDR2 FYEKMQ (reference sequence). Trimming left V 5 bases short and J 6 bases short, with 11 bases between.

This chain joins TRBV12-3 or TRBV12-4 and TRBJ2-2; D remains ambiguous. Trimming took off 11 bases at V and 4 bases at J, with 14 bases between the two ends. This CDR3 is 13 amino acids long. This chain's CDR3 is CASASRVTGELFF. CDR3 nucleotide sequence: TGTGCCTCAGCCAGCAGAGTCACCGGGGAGCTGTTTTTT.

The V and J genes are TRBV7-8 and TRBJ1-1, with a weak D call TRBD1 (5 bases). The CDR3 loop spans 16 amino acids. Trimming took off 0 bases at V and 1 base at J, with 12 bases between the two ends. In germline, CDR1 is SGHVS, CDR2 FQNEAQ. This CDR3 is CASSLARAGPNTEAFF. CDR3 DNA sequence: TGTGCCAGCAGCTTAGCAAGGGCAGGGCCGAACACTGAAGCTTTCTTT.